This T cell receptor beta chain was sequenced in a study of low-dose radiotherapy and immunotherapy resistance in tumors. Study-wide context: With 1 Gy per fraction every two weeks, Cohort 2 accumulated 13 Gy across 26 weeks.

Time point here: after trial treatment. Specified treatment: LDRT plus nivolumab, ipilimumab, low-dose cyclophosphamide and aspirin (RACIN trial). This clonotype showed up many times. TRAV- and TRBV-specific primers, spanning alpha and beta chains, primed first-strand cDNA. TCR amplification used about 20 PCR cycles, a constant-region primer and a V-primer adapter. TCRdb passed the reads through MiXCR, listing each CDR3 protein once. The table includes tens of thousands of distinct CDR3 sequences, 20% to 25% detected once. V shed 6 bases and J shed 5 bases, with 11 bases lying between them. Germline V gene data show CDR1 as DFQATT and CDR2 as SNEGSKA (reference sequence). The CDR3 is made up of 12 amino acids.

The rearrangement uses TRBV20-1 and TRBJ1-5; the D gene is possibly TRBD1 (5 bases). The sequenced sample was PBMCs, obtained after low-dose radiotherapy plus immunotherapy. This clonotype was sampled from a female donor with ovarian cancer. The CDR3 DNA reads TGCAGTGCATCTACAGGCGATCAGCCCCAGCATTTT. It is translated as CSASTGDQPQHF.